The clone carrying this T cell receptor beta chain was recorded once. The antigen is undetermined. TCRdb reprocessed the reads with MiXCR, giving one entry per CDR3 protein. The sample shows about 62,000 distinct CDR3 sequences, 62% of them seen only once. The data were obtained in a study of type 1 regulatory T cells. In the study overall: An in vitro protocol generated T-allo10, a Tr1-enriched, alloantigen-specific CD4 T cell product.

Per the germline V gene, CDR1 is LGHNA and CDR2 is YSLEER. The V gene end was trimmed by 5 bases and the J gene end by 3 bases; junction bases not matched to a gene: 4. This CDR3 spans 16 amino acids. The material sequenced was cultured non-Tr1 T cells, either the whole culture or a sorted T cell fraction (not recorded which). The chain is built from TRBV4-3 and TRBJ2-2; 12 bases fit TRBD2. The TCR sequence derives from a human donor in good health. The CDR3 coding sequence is TGCGCCAGCAGCACCAGGACTAGCGGGGACACCGGGGAGCTGTTTTTT. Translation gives CASSTRTSGDTGELFF.